This T cell receptor (beta chain) was profiled in a study of OX40 agonist ivuxolimab in advanced cancers. The overall study: Participants averaged 60 years of age (range about 23 to 80) and were 75% to 90% male. Partial responses occurred in Three dose-escalation patients, one with hepatocellular carcinoma and two with cutaneous melanoma. Study observations and caveats: Researchers report that CD8+ T cells had, on average, more expanded clones than CD4+.

Measured with immunoSEQ multiplex PCR; TCRdb has only the in-frame clones, and not every one. The sample holds approximately 69,000 clones, about 82% seen once. Turning to this clone: Its antigen is undetermined.

V shed 5 bases, J shed 4 bases, and the junction held 9 bases outside the gene matches. CDR1 and CDR2 from the germline V gene are SGHTA and FQGNSA. This CDR3 region has 16 residues. The chain couples TRBV7-2 to TRBJ2-2; TRBD2 matches 8 bases. Sequences were derived from CD4+ or CD8+ T cells sorted from blood, sampled in a trial of the OX40 agonist ivuxolimab. This receptor was taken from an adult with an advanced solid tumor such as melanoma, head and neck, liver or kidney cancer. The CDR3 sequence is CASSTIAGKSTGELFF. The CDR3 DNA reads as TGTGCCAGCAGCACAATAGCGGGAAAAAGCACCGGGGAGCTGTTTTTT. Combining the CDR3 with reference TRBV7-2 and TRBJ2-2 gives the whole variable domain GAGVSQSPSNKVTEKGKDVELRCDPISGHTALYWYRQSLGQGLEFLIYFQGNSAPDKSGLPSDRFSAERTGGSVSTLTIQRTQQEDSAVYLCASSTIAGKSTGELFFGEGSRLTVL.